Listed below are T cell receptor beta chains from one sample, sequenced in a study of response to subunit inactivated influenza vaccine. A single record per CDR3 protein comes from TCRdb applying MiXCR to the RT-PCR reads. This sample yields over 150,000 distinct CDR3 sequences, of which about 10% are seen a single time; 35% to 40% belongs to the top ten. Sequenced material: CD8+ T cells sorted from PBMCs, taken around 25 months after vaccination. These receptors were obtained from a man between 50 and 70 years old who received an inactivated influenza vaccine. Both conserved end residues are part of each CDR3. Fields, in order: V gene, clone size, J gene, D gene, CDR3 DNA, CDR3 protein. A D gene is named only where the DNA matches it firmly. The size field is filled for only some rows; it gives once, few, many or a size class.

V gene: TRBV5-8; clone size: .; J gene: TRBJ2-7; D gene: .; CDR3 DNA: TGTGCCAGCGCCATAGGGGAACACTCCACCTACGAGCAGTACTTC; CDR3 protein: CASAIGEHSTYEQYF
V gene: TRBV2; clone size: .; J gene: TRBJ1-4; D gene: .; CDR3 DNA: TGTGCCAGCAGTGAAGGCAGGGTTGGTAATGAAAAACTGTTTTTT; CDR3 protein: CASSEGRVGNEKLFF
V gene: TRBV10-3; clone size: .; J gene: TRBJ1-2; D gene: TRBD1; CDR3 DNA: TGTGCCATTTCTGTAGGGGGCGGCTACACCTTC; CDR3 protein: CAISVGGGYTF
V gene: TRBV24-1; clone size: once; J gene: TRBJ1-1; D gene: TRBD1; CDR3 DNA: TGTGCCACCAGCACCAAGGTGGGACAGGGGAACACTGAAGCTTTCTTT; CDR3 protein: CATSTKVGQGNTEAFF
V gene: TRBV4-2; clone size: .; J gene: TRBJ2-1; D gene: .; CDR3 DNA: TGTGCCAGCAGCCACAGGGGCTTTGAGCAGTTCTTC; CDR3 protein: CASSHRGFEQFF
V gene: TRBV4-3; clone size: .; J gene: TRBJ2-7; D gene: .; CDR3 DNA: TGCGCCAGCAGCCAAGGGACGGCGGGGGCTCTCTACGAGCAGTACTTC; CDR3 protein: CASSQGTAGALYEQYF
V gene: TRBV7-6; clone size: .; J gene: TRBJ2-3; D gene: .; CDR3 DNA: TGTGCCAGCAGCGATAGCGGCTCCCAGGGAGATACGCAGTATTTT; CDR3 protein: CASSDSGSQGDTQYF
V gene: TRBV5-1; clone size: few; J gene: TRBJ1-1; D gene: .; CDR3 DNA: TGCGCCAGCCGCCTTACGGGCACTGAAGCTTTCTTT; CDR3 protein: CASRLTGTEAFF
V gene: TRBV5-1; clone size: many; J gene: TRBJ2-1; D gene: .; CDR3 DNA: TGCGCCAGCAGCTTGGGGCAGGGGGGGACCTCCTACAATGAGCAGTTCTTC; CDR3 protein: CASSLGQGGTSYNEQFF
V gene: TRBV15; clone size: .; J gene: TRBJ2-3; D gene: .; CDR3 DNA: TGTGCCACCAGCAGAGTTACCGGCACAGATACGCAGTATTTT; CDR3 protein: CATSRVTGTDTQYF
V gene: TRBV18; clone size: .; J gene: TRBJ2-1; D gene: .; CDR3 DNA: TGTGCCAGCTCACCACCCGGGGCTCCCTACAATGAGCAGTTCTTC; CDR3 protein: CASSPPGAPYNEQFF
V gene: TRBV12-3/TRBV12-4; clone size: few; J gene: TRBJ2-7; D gene: .; CDR3 DNA: TGTGCCAGCAGTTTGCACAGGGCCTACGAGCAGTACTTC; CDR3 protein: CASSLHRAYEQYF
V gene: TRBV3-1; clone size: .; J gene: TRBJ2-5; D gene: .; CDR3 DNA: TGTGCCAGCAGACGCCGCCTTGCGGGCGGCGAAGAGACCCAGTACTTC; CDR3 protein: CASRRRLAGGEETQYF
V gene: TRBV6-5; clone size: many; J gene: TRBJ2-1; D gene: .; CDR3 DNA: TGTGCCAGCAGTTACTTTTCGACAGGTAGATCTCCCTACAATGAGCAGTTCTTC; CDR3 protein: CASSYFSTGRSPYNEQFF
V gene: TRBV5-6; clone size: many; J gene: TRBJ2-3; D gene: TRBD2; CDR3 DNA: TGTGCCAGCAGCTTAGCGGGAGGTGCCGGGGGGGCGGCAGATACGCAGTATTTT; CDR3 protein: CASSLAGGAGGAADTQYF
V gene: TRBV6-2/TRBV6-3; clone size: .; J gene: TRBJ2-5; D gene: TRBD1; CDR3 DNA: TGTGCCAGCAGTTACCTTTCGGGACAGGGTCAAGAGACCCAGTACTTC; CDR3 protein: CASSYLSGQGQETQYF
V gene: TRBV25-1; clone size: .; J gene: TRBJ2-7; D gene: .; CDR3 DNA: TGTGCCAGCAGTCACATCGGGACCTACGAGCAGTACTTC; CDR3 protein: CASSHIGTYEQYF
V gene: TRBV2; clone size: few; J gene: TRBJ1-5; D gene: .; CDR3 DNA: TGTGCCAGCAGTGAGTGGGGGGAGTTACAGCCCCAGCATTTT; CDR3 protein: CASSEWGELQPQHF
V gene: TRBV29-1; clone size: few; J gene: TRBJ2-5; D gene: TRBD1; CDR3 DNA: TGCAGCGTTGAAAGGACAGGTGTGGGGACCCAGTACTTC; CDR3 protein: CSVERTGVGTQYF